This section outlines one T cell receptor beta chain sequence together with its context. Antigen: not known. V shed 4 bases and J shed 4 bases, with 14 bases lying between them. The CDR3 length is 15 residues. The record originates from a study of shared clonotypes between healthy human individuals. Study-level results: Estimated richness was generally greater in naive than memory subsets. Donor clonotype sharing was expected to depend on sequencing depth. Despite large depth, rarefaction showed incomplete sorted-subset sequencing.

It was into CD45RA+ naive and CD45RA-negative memory subsets that the CD4+ cells were split. Method: immunoSEQ multiplex PCR; TCRdb's copy keeps in-frame clones and lacks some. The sample lists roughly 2.2 million clones; 90% to 95% were seen once. This sequence joins TRBV23-1 and TRBJ1-5; perhaps TRBD1 as D (6 bases). TRBV23-1 is marked as an open reading frame, function uncertain. Sample: naive CD4+ T cells from PBMCs. Noted subset: CD45RA+ positively selected. The receptor was derived from a man aged 18 to 30 in good health. Some clones in this sample may be carry-over from other donors' samples. As DNA, the CDR3 is TGCGCCAGCAGTCGACGAGGACAGACTAATCAGCCCCAGCATTTT. Protein sequence: CASSRRGQTNQPQHF.